These 7 T cell receptor beta chains originate from one sample sequenced in a study of TIL therapy for anti-PD-1-resistant metastatic lung cancer. Sequencing used immunoSEQ v3. Produced via immunoSEQ multiplex PCR; TCRdb's table is partial and in-frame only. The table records roughly 6,300 clones, approximately 71% of them present only once. The time point was: pre-treatment sample, taken before nivolumab and TIL therapy. Pleural nodules or supraclavicular lymph nodes made up most of the excised metastases sampled. Specimen: tumor tissue, collected at baseline. Source of these receptors: a person between 25 and 80 years old with non-small cell lung cancer.

The sample holds a few counts of this clone. The chain combines TRBV18 with TRBJ1-1; possibly TRBD1 for D (5 bases). Germline CDR1 reads KGHSH; CDR2 reads LQKENI. Trimming took 8 bases from V and 0 from J, leaving 16 bases between them. The CDR3 loop spans 15 amino acids. The CDR3 region is CASAPAVGVNTEAFF. The CDR3 DNA is TGTGCCAGCGCCCCAGCGGTAGGGGTGAACACTGAAGCTTTCTTT.

This sequence joins TRBV6-5 and TRBJ1-2, with D possibly matching TRBD1 (6 bases). Germline CDR1 is MNHEY and CDR2 is SVGAGI. Trimming stripped 4 bases from V and 6 bases from J, with 18 bases between. The CDR3 runs 15 residues. CDR3 bases: TGTGCCAGCAGTTTGTTCCCAGGGGTGTATGATGGCTACACCTTC. This encodes CASSLFPGVYDGYTF.

The rearrangement links TRBV12-3 or TRBV12-4 to TRBJ2-3; no clear D gene. This CDR3 region has 12 residues. V lost 1 base to trimming and J lost 2 bases, with 1 base between them. CDR3: CASSLDTDTQYF. The DNA for the CDR3 is TGTGCCAGCAGTTTAGACACAGATACGCAGTATTTT.

The chain joins TRBV6-5 to TRBJ2-3, with TRBD2 matching over 8 bases. Germline values: CDR1 MNHEY, CDR2 SVGAGI. V shed 8 bases, J shed 1 base, and the junction held 8 bases outside the gene matches. This CDR3 is 15 amino acids long. DNA for the CDR3: TGTGCCAGCGGATCCGGGGGGGCCCGCACAGATACGCAGTATTTT. Translating it yields CASGSGGARTDTQYF.

V usage is TRBV24-1 and J usage is TRBJ1-5, with D perhaps matching TRBD1 (6 bases). The germline gives CDR1 KGHDR, CDR2 SFDVKD. Trimming stripped 9 bases from V and 1 base from J, with 18 bases between. The length of the CDR3 is 16 residues. CDR3 coding DNA: TGTGCCACCGCAGGGGCAGGGCGTATGAGCAATCAGCCCCAGCATTTT. The encoded protein is CATAGAGRMSNQPQHF.

This sequence joins TRBV5-1 and TRBJ1-1; 9 bases map to TRBD1. The germline V gene has CDR1 SGHRS and CDR2 YFSETQ. The CDR3 spans 17 residues. V shed 4 bases and J 1 base; nucleotides not matched to a gene: 11. CDR3 DNA sequence: TGCGCCAGCAGCGGATCGGGACAGGGTATCGGGAACACTGAAGCTTTCTTT. It yields the protein CASSGSGQGIGNTEAFF.

The chain employs TRBV7-2 and TRBJ2-1; D is ambiguous. Germline-derived CDR1 and CDR2 are SGHTA and FQGNSA. The CDR3 sequence is 15 residues long. The V and J ends lost 3 bases and 0 bases respectively, with 9 bases between them. DNA for the CDR3: TGTGCCAGCAGCTTCGGGCGAAGCTCCTACAATGAGCAGTTCTTC. Amino acid sequence: CASSFGRSSYNEQFF. Using reference TRBV7-2 and TRBJ2-1 for the parts outside the CDR3, the full variable domain is GAGVSQSPSNKVTEKGKDVELRCDPISGHTALYWYRQSLGQGLEFLIYFQGNSAPDKSGLPSDRFSAERTGGSVSTLTIQRTQQEDSAVYLCASSFGRSSYNEQFFGPGTRLTVL.